One sample yielded the 27 T cell receptor beta chains listed below, sequenced in a study of a mutant IDH1 vaccine in newly diagnosed glioma. These receptors are not linked to any known antigen. The assay was immunoSEQ multiplex PCR, and TCRdb's table has in-frame clones only and misses some. The sample includes 35,000 to 45,000 clones, roughly 92% seen only once; the top ten take over 2%. Time point here: week 5, during vaccination. Mutant IDH1 20-mer peptide, at 300 ug, made up each vaccine dose, with topical imiquimod. The specimen comprised PBMCs, sampled from a glioma patient whose treatment included an IDH1 peptide vaccine. These receptor sequences come from a man aged 50-60 years with glioma.

This chain links TRBV4-2 with TRBJ2-7; the D gene is possibly TRBD2 (5 bases). There are 15 residues in the CDR3. Trimming cost V 0 bases and J 7 bases, with 16 bases left between them. The germline V gene encodes CDR1 LGHNA and CDR2 YNFKEQ. The CDR3 loop reads CASSQELRAPGEQYF. In nucleotides, the CDR3 is TGTGCCAGCAGCCAAGAACTCCGGGCCCCGGGGGAGCAGTACTTC.

V gene TRBV5-4 combines with J gene TRBJ2-2, with 8 bases that match TRBD1. The J segment lost 7 bases and the V segment lost 1 base, leaving 6 bases of the junction unmatched. Germline CDR1 is SGHNT and CDR2 is YYREEE (reference sequence). CDR3 length: 15 residues. The CDR3 DNA reads as TGTGCCAGCAGCTTGAGCAGGGGGCTCGTCGGGGAGCTGTTTTTT. The encoded protein is CASSLSRGLVGELFF.

The chain combines TRBV4-3 with TRBJ1-5; 7 bases map to TRBD1. The CDR3 contains 15 residues. The V and J ends lost 1 base and 6 bases, in that order; junction bases with no gene match: 6. The germline V gene encodes CDR1 LGHNA and CDR2 YSLEER. For the CDR3, the DNA is TGCGCCAGCAGCCAAGGGTGGAAGGGGGCTCAGCCCCAGCATTTT. Translated: CASSQGWKGAQPQHF.

The rearrangement uses TRBV7-3 and TRBJ1-3; D is possibly TRBD1 (5 bases). V lost 1 base, J lost 4 bases, and 23 bases lay in between. The germline V gene has CDR1 SGHTA and CDR2 FQGTGA. CDR3 length: 19 residues. The CDR3 loop is CASSLIPSGPWLSGNTIYF. The CDR3 DNA reads TGTGCCAGCAGCTTAATTCCCTCGGGACCGTGGTTATCCGGAAACACCATATATTTT.

This chain links TRBV2 with TRBJ2-3; 9 positions agree with TRBD1. The CDR3 has 14 amino acids. CDR1 and CDR2 (germline): SNHLY, FYNNEI. With 6 bases clipped from V and 1 base from J, the junction kept 2 bases outside the gene matches. In DNA, the CDR3 is TGTGCCAGCAGGGGACAGGGTGGCACAGATACGCAGTATTTT. Translation: CASRGQGGTDTQYF.

This clone was found a few times. This chain uses TRBV19 with TRBJ1-4; 10 bases align to TRBD1. Losses at the gene ends were 5 bases for V and 9 bases for J; bases not matched to a gene: 15. Germline V gene data show CDR1 as LNHDA and CDR2 as SQIVND (reference sequence). There are 17 residues in the CDR3. CDR3 DNA: TGTGCCAGTAGTCCAACAACCCCGGACAGGGGGGCTAAAAAACTGTTTTTT. It encodes CASSPTTPDRGAKKLFF.

This clone has only a few counts. As DNA, the CDR3 is TGTGCCTGGACGCTATCACAGGGTGGAGGCTACACCTTC. This translates into CAWTLSQGGGYTF. The chain joins TRBV30 to TRBJ1-2; possibly TRBD1 for D (6 bases). Germline loops: CDR1 GTSNPN, CDR2 SVGIG (reference sequence). V was shortened by 4 bases and J by 8 bases, with 17 bases between the two germline ends. CDR3 length: 13 residues.

The chain recombines TRBV30 with TRBJ1-5; unclear D gene. The CDR3 extends over 13 amino acids. Trimming stripped 0 bases from V and 6 bases from J, with 9 bases between. Germline CDR1 is GTSNPN and CDR2 is SVGIG (reference sequence). CDR3 DNA sequence: TGTGCCTGGAGTGTAGGAGCCTCTCAGCCCCAGCATTTT. Its translation is CAWSVGASQPQHF.

By sample fraction, this clone is medium-sized. The gene calls are TRBV7-9 and TRBJ2-7; D unclear. Germline CDR1 is SEHNR and CDR2 is FQNEAQ (reference sequence). The germline V and J ends were trimmed by 5 bases and 2 bases, with 7 bases remaining between them. The CDR3 contains 12 residues. The CDR3 protein is CASSLKPYEQYF. The CDR3 region has the DNA TGTGCCAGCAGCCTCAAACCCTACGAGCAGTACTTC. Full variable domain (missing parts from reference TRBV7-9 and TRBJ2-7): DTGVSQNPRHKITKRGQNVTFRCDPISEHNRLYWYRQTLGQGPEFLTYFQNEAQLEKSRLLSDRFSAERPKGSFSTLEIQRTEQGDSAMYLCASSLKPYEQYFGPGTRLTVT.

In its sample, this clone was seen a few times. V is TRBV21-1 and J is TRBJ2-3; the D call in the table, TRBD2, was not verified against the DNA. TRBV21-1 is noted as a pseudogene. The CDR3 runs to 12 residues. CDR3 protein: CASSKRSDTQYF. DNA for the CDR3: TGTGCCAGCAGCAAGCGTTCGGATACGCAGTATTTT.

The rearrangement joins TRBV28 to TRBJ1-1; TRBD1 is a possible D gene (6 bases). Germline V gives CDR1 MDHEN, CDR2 SYDVKM. The CDR3 contains 14 residues. Trimming stripped 6 bases from V and 1 base from J, with 12 bases between. CDR3 protein: CASRAGESNTEAFF. CDR3 in DNA: TGTGCCAGCAGAGCAGGGGAGTCGAACACTGAAGCTTTCTTT.

The chain has TRBV28 and TRBJ1-2; D is possibly TRBD1 (6 bases). Germline CDR1 is MDHEN and CDR2 is SYDVKM. The CDR3 runs to 16 residues. V was clipped by 2 bases and J by 4 bases, with 17 bases between them. CDR3: CASSLVVSRGGYGYTF. In DNA form, the CDR3 reads TGTGCCAGCAGTTTAGTCGTGTCGAGAGGGGGCTATGGCTACACCTTC.

This clone is a singleton in its sample. This chain connects TRBV19 to TRBJ1-6; 7 positions agree with TRBD1. V shed 4 bases and J 7 bases; nucleotides not matched to a gene: 7. The CDR3 consists of 15 residues. Germline CDR1 is LNHDA and CDR2 is SQIVND (reference sequence). The CDR3 bases are TGTGCCAGTAGTACGAGGACAGGTTTAAATTCACCCCTCCACTTT. It translates to CASSTRTGLNSPLHF.

The chain is built from TRBV10-3 and TRBJ2-7; D unresolved. The ends were cut back, 10 bases at V and 3 bases at J, with 10 bases in the middle. Germline V lookup: CDR1 ENHRY, CDR2 SYGVKD. This CDR3 has 11 amino acids. The CDR3 region has the DNA TGTGCCACACGTATCGACTACGAGCAGTACTTC. Translating gives CATRIDYEQYF.

The table lists this clone with a count of one. This chain links TRBV19 with TRBJ2-5, with D tentatively TRBD2 (6 bases). Germline assignment: CDR1 LNHDA and CDR2 SQIVND (reference sequence). V lost 5 bases, J lost 2 bases, and 21 bases lay in between. This CDR3 comprises 17 residues. In nucleotides, the CDR3 is TGTGCCAGTAGTGTCCGGGACGGGGGTTTTAGGCAAGAGACCCAGTACTTC. Translation: CASSVRDGGFRQETQYF.

The rearrangement uses TRBV4-1 and TRBJ2-7; TRBD2 is a possible D gene (5 bases). The germline gives CDR1 MGHRA, CDR2 YSYEKL. The ends were cut back, 0 bases at V and 2 bases at J, with 8 bases in the middle. The CDR3 loop spans 14 amino acids. The CDR3 nucleotides are TGCGCCAGCAGCCAAGACCCGGGAACCTACGAGCAGTACTTC. Amino acid sequence: CASSQDPGTYEQYF.

The CDR3 protein is CASSSRQGAMNEQYF. The CDR3, as DNA: TGTGCCAGCAGCTCCCGCCAGGGGGCCATGAACGAGCAGTACTTC. The rearrangement joins TRBV7-4 to TRBJ2-7; 8 nucleotides match TRBD1. This CDR3 spans 15 amino acids. The germline V gene encodes CDR1 SGHVT and CDR2 SQSDAQ. V shed 4 bases, J shed 5 bases, and the junction held 10 bases outside the gene matches.

This rearrangement joins TRBV6-1 to TRBJ2-5; D is perhaps TRBD1 (6 bases). Trimming cost V 5 bases and J 5 bases, with 12 bases left between them. This CDR3 region has 13 residues. The germline CDR1 and CDR2 sequences are MNHNS and SASEGT. CDR3: CASSLTGLETQYF. The CDR3 coding sequence is TGTGCCAGCAGTTTGACAGGTTTGGAGACCCAGTACTTC.

This chain joins TRBV29-1 and TRBJ1-2; D remains ambiguous. Between the trimmed V and J ends, which lost 8 bases and 2 bases, there was a span of 6 bases. This CDR3 region has 10 residues. Germline V gene lookup returns CDR1 SQVTM and CDR2 ANQGSEA. CDR3: CSPVNYGYTF. Written as DNA, the CDR3 is TGCAGCCCGGTAAACTATGGCTACACCTTC.

Here the CDR3 DNA reads TGCGCCAGCAGCTTGGATCTAGGGGCGGGGAGAGGCCAGTACTTC. Translation: CASSLDLGAGRGQYF. The chain carries TRBV5-1 and TRBJ2-5; tentative D call: TRBD2 (6 bases). This CDR3 spans 15 amino acids. With 0 bases removed from V and 10 bases from J, the gap between germline ends came to 19 bases. Germline-derived CDR1 and CDR2 are SGHRS and YFSETQ.

This sequence joins TRBV30 and TRBJ2-7; perhaps TRBD2 as D (6 bases). Germline V gene lookup returns CDR1 GTSNPN and CDR2 SVGIG (reference sequence). The CDR3 contains 14 residues. V shed 0 bases and J shed 3 bases, with 12 bases lying between them. CDR3 DNA: TGTGCCTGGAGTGTACCGAGGAGGGACTACGAGCAGTACTTC. The encoded protein is CAWSVPRRDYEQYF.

The chain combines TRBV7-2 with TRBJ2-7; D remains unclear. The V gene lost 2 bases and the J gene lost 5 bases, with 4 bases spanning the gap. Per germline, CDR1 SGHTA and CDR2 FQGNSA. The CDR3 is made up of 11 amino acids. The CDR3 is CASSLRHEQYF. As DNA, the CDR3 is TGTGCCAGCAGCTTAAGGCACGAGCAGTACTTC.

This clone has more than one count but fewer than ten. The chain has TRBV7-8 and TRBJ1-1, with 7 positions matching TRBD1. The germline V gene encodes CDR1 SGHVS and CDR2 FQNEAQ. The junction had 3 bases not matched to a gene; V was cut back by 1 base and J by 4 bases. There are 14 residues in the CDR3. This chain's CDR3 is CASSLVGGGTEAFF. DNA for the CDR3: TGTGCCAGCAGCTTAGTAGGGGGCGGCACTGAAGCTTTCTTT.

This sequence joins TRBV6-5 and TRBJ2-3; 9 nucleotides line up with TRBD1. Germline V CDR1 and CDR2: MNHEY, SVGAGI. J was trimmed by 0 bases and V by 8 bases; bases with no gene match: 6. This CDR3 spans 15 amino acids. CDR3 in amino acids: CASAGTGHSTDTQYF. The CDR3 region has the DNA TGTGCCAGCGCCGGGACAGGGCACAGCACAGATACGCAGTATTTT.

The chain combines TRBV27 with TRBJ1-1, with 8 bases aligning to TRBD1. The germline CDR1 and CDR2 sequences are MNHEY and SMNVEV (reference sequence). V lost 6 bases and J lost 4; bases outside the gene matches: 19. CDR3 length equals 18 residues. The CDR3 nucleotides are TGTGCCAGCAGACCGAATTTGGGAACCGGGACAGGAGGCACTGAAGCTTTCTTT. It codes for CASRPNLGTGTGGTEAFF.

The V call is TRBV10-3, the J call TRBJ2-3; possibly TRBD2 for D (6 bases). Germline CDR1 reads ENHRY; CDR2 reads SYGVKD. The V end lost 6 bases, the J end lost 4 bases, and 23 bases lay between the germline ends. This CDR3 spans 17 amino acids. The CDR3 nucleotides read TGTGCCATCAGCAAGGGCGGGGAACGGGAGCTATCAGATACGCAGTATTTT. It specifies CAISKGGERELSDTQYF.

V gene TRBV6-5 combines with J gene TRBJ1-2; D uncertain. Trimming took 4 bases from V and 8 from J, leaving 23 bases between them. This CDR3 is built from 16 residues. The germline V gene encodes CDR1 MNHEY and CDR2 SVGAGI. The CDR3 DNA follows: TGTGCCAGCAGTTTGGGCCTTTCCGGGCCCCTGGGAGGCTACACCTTC. It is translated as CASSLGLSGPLGGYTF.